Below, one T cell receptor beta chain is given with its context. The table lists this clonotype with a count of one. Its recognized antigen is unknown. Within one base of it there is no much larger clone, and no base qualities were kept. These data originate in a study of blood T cells in healthy people across ages (dated by TCRdb to the mid-2010s). Background for the entire study: In model experiments, template switching captured roughly one uniquely barcoded TCR beta cDNA molecule for every two T cells. To avoid experimental bias, donors of different ages were spread randomly across the sequencing lanes. To track age-related changes in TCR beta repertoire diversity, the study relied on deep sequencing normalized with unique cDNA molecular identifiers. The donors were divided into four age groups: young (average about 15 years), middle-aged (about 40), aged (about 60) and long-lived (about 90). For two donors (one aged 18 to 29 and one aged 80 or older), the study analyzed two additional independent replicas of 1 million unique cDNA reads from the same blood draw. Paper-wide results and their limitations: Estimates of total diversity based on one million sequenced T cells were regarded as lower bounds and as underestimates. The CMV infection status of donors was not known, potentially confounding age-related changes in expanded clonotypes. Compared with the aged group, the long-lived group had more naive CD4+ T cells, fewer expanded clones and increased TCR diversity, suggesting age selection. As age increased, observed TCR beta diversity per million T cells dropped in a roughly linear way, and a significant reduction was already evident by age about 40. There was a strong correlation between observed TCR beta diversity and the percentage of naive T cells measured by flow cytometry. Since profiling was done on bulk unsorted PBMCs, naive and antigen-experienced compartments could not be conclusively compared.

Reading from cysteine to phenylalanine, the CDR3 counts 16 amino acids. The DNA shown is the 48-base CDR3, in frame from base 1. CDR1 and CDR2 are read off the germline V gene as MGHRA and YSYEKL. The junction shows trimming of 1 base on V and 1 base on J, plus 14 bases between the germline ends. The roughly 42 donors, aged about 6 to 90 years, were systemically healthy Caucasian individuals from Russia. Approximately 9 milliliters of peripheral blood were collected from each donor into EDTA-treated Vacutainer tubes. Ficoll-Paque density-gradient centrifugation was used to isolate PBMCs, with at least 6 million obtained per sample. Total RNA, at least 5.5 micrograms per sample, was extracted from PBMCs with Trizol reagent. Naive CD45RAhigh/CD27high T cell percentages were measured by flow cytometry on a PBMC aliquot from every donor. Receptor amplification or capture employed 5' RACE. Sequencing was performed on an Illumina HiSeq 2500. The second PCR ran for roughly 6 to 11 cycles and used a J-beta primer mix along with a sample-barcoded 5' primer. Each TCR beta cDNA molecule received a unique molecular identifier from a template-switch 5' adaptor carrying 12 random nucleotides. Each sample yielded at least 2.5 million CDR3-containing paired-end reads. First-strand cDNA synthesis was performed from all RNA using the Mint cDNA synthesis kit, with priming by a TRBC-specific oligonucleotide. Following uracil-DNA glycosylase treatment, all cDNA underwent a first 18-cycle PCR with the universal primers M1SS and BC2_uni_R. Concerning the study's data processing: For normalization, 1 million high-quality reads were randomly selected from each sample, with every read carrying a distinct molecular identifier. Instead of being binned into consensus sequences, reads with shared molecular identifiers were discarded. MiTCR, with a Q25 quality threshold and the strictest error-elimination algorithm, was used for CDR3 identification, clonotype clustering and error correction. A nonparametric unseen species model with Euler transformation was used to estimate lower-bound total TCR beta diversity. The public reads were run again by TCRdb, first through fastp at Q25 and then through MiXCR, and only productive beta chains were kept. Rows are combined by CDR3 protein, so each entry shows the most common genes and DNA. The V and J calls reflect TCRdb's pipeline rather than the authors' work. This sample gives about 1.4 million distinct CDR3 sequences in total; 59% of them show up just once. The ten largest clonotypes hold 6.5% to 8.5% of the sample.

The sample comprised blood. The chain joins TRBV4-1 to TRBJ2-7; the D gene assignment is ambiguous. The TCR originated in a man between 18 and 29 years old in good health. The bases read TGCGCCAGCAGCCAAGTTGGCGACCTGGGGTCCTACGAGCAGTACTTC. Translated, it gives CASSQVGDLGSYEQYF.